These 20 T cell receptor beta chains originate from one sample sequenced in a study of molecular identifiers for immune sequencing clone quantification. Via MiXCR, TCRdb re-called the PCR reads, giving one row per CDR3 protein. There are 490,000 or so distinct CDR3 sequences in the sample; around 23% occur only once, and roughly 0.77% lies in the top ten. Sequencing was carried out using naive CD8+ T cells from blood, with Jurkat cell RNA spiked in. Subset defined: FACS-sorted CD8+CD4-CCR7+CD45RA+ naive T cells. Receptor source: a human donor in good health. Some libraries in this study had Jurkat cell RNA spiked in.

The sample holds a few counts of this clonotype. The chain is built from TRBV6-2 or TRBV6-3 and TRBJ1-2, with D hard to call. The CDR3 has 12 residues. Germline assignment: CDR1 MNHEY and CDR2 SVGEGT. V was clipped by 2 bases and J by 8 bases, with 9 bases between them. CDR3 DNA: TGTGCCAGCAGTTACGCGGGCCCGGGCTACACCTTC. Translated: CASSYAGPGYTF.

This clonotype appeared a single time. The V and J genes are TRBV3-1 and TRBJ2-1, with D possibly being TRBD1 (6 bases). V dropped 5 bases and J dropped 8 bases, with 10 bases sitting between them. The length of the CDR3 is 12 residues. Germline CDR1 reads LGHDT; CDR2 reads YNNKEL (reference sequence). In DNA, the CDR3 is TGTGCCAGCAGCGATGGGGGCGATGAGCAGTTCTTC. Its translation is CASSDGGDEQFF.

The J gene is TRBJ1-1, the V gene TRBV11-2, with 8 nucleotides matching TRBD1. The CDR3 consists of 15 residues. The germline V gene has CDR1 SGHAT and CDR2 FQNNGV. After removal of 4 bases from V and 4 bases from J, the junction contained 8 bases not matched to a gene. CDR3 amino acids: CASSYGQGFTTEAFF. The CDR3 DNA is TGTGCCAGCAGCTACGGACAGGGATTTACCACTGAAGCTTTCTTT. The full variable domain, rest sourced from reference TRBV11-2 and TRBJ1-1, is EAGVAQSPRYKIIEKRQSVAFWCNPISGHATLYWYQQILGQGPKLLIQFQNNGVVDDSQLPKDRFSAERLKGVDSTLKIQPAKLEDSAVYLCASSYGQGFTTEAFFGQGTRLTVV.

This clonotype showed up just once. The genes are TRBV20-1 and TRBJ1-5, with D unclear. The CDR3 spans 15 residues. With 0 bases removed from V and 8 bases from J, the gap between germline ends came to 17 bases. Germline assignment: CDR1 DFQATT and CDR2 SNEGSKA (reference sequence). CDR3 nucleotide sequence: TGCAGTGCTAGAGATGCATTTGGTGGGGTTGAGCCCCAGCATTTT. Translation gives CSARDAFGGVEPQHF.

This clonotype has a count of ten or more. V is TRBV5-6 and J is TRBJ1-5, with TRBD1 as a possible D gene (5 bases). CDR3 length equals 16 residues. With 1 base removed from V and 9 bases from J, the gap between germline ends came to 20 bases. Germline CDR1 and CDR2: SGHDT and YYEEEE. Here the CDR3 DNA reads TGTGCCAGCAGCTTGTCTAGTGTGGGGGGAAGTAGGCCCCAGCATTTT. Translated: CASSLSSVGGSRPQHF.

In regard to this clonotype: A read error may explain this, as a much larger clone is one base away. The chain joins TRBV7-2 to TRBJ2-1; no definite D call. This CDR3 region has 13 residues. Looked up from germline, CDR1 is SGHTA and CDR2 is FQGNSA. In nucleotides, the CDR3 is TGTGCCAGCAGCTTCTTTCCAGACAATGAGCCGTTCTTC. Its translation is CASSFFPDNEPFF.

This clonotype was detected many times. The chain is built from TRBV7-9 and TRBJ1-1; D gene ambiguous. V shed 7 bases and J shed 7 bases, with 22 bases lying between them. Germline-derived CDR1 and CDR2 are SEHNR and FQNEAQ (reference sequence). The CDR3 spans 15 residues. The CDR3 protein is CASIPTGGSLGEAFF. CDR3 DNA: TGTGCCAGCATCCCAACGGGAGGTTCTTTGGGTGAAGCTTTCTTT.

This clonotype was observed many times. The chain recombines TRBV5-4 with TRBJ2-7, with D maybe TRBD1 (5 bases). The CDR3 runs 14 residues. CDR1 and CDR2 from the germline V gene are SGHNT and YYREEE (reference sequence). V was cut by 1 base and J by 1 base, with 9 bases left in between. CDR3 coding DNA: TGTGCCAGCAGCTTGACGGCAGGGTCCTACGAGCAGTACTTC. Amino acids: CASSLTAGSYEQYF. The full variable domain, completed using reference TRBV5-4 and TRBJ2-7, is ETGVTQSPTHLIKTRGQQVTLRCSSQSGHNTVSWYQQALGQGPQFIFQYYREEENGRGNFPPRFSGLQFPNYSSELNVNALELDDSALYLCASSLTAGSYEQYFGPGTRLTVT.

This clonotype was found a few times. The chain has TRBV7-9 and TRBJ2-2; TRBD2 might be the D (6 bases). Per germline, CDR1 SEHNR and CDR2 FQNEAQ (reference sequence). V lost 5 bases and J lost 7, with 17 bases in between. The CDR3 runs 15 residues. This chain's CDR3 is CASSATTRTGGELFF. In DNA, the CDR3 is TGTGCCAGCAGCGCCACGACTAGAACGGGCGGGGAGCTGTTTTTT. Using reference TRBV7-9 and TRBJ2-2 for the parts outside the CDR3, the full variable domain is DTGVSQNPRHKITKRGQNVTFRCDPISEHNRLYWYRQTLGQGPEFLTYFQNEAQLEKSRLLSDRFSAERPKGSFSTLEIQRTEQGDSAMYLCASSATTRTGGELFFGEGSRLTVL.

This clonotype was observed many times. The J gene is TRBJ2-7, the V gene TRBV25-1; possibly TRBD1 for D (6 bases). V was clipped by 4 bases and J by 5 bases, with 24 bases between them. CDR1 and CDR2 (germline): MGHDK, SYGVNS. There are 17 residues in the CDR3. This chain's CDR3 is CASSAGFPDRFHHEQYF. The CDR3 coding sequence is TGTGCCAGCAGTGCGGGTTTTCCCGACAGGTTTCACCACGAGCAGTACTTC.

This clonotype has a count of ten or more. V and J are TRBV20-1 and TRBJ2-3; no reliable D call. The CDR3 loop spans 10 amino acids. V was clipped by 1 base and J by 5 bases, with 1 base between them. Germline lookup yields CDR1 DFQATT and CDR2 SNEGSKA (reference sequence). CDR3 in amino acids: CSARGDTQYF. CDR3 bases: TGCAGTGCTAGAGGAGATACGCAGTATTTT.

The CDR3 sequence: CASSEVAGVGSSYEQYF. CDR3 DNA sequence: TGTGCCAGCAGTGAAGTAGCGGGCGTCGGTAGTTCCTACGAGCAGTACTTC. The chain is built from TRBV2 and TRBJ2-7, with 7 bases identical to TRBD2. CDR3 length: 17 amino acids. V shed 1 base and J 1 base; nucleotides not matched to a gene: 10. CDR1 and CDR2 from the germline V gene are SNHLY and FYNNEI.

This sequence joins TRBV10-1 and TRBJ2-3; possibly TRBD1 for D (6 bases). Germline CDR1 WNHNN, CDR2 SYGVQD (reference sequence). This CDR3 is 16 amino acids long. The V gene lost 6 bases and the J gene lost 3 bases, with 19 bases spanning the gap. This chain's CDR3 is CASSPRQVLGTDTQYF. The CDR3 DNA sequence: TGCGCCAGCAGCCCCCGACAGGTCCTGGGTACAGATACGCAGTATTTT.

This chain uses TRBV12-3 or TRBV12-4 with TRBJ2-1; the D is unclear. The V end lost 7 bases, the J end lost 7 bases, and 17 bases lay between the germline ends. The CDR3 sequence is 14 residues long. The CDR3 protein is CASTPDDTWNEQFF. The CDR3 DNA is TGTGCCAGCACCCCGGATGATACTTGGAATGAGCAGTTCTTC.

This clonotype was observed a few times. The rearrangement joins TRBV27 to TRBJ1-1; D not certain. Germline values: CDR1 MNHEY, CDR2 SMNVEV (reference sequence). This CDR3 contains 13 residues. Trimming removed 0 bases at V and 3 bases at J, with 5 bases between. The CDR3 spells CASSLSRYTEAFF. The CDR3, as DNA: TGTGCCAGCAGTTTATCGCGGTACACTGAAGCTTTCTTT.

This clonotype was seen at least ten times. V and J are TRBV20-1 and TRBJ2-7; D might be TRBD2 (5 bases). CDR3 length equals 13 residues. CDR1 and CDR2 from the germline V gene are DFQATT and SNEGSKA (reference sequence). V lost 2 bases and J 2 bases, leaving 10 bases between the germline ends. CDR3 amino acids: CSARSPGTYEQYF. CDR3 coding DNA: TGCAGTGCTAGAAGCCCGGGGACCTACGAGCAGTACTTC.

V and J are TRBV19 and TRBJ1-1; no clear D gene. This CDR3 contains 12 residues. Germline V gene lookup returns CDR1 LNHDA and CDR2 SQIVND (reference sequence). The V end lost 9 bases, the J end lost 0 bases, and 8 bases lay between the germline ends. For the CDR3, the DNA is TGTGCCAGCGGTGAACTGAACACTGAAGCTTTCTTT. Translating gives CASGELNTEAFF. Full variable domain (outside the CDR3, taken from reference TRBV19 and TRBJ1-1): DGGITQSPKYLFRKEGQNVTLSCEQNLNHDAMYWYRQDPGQGLRLIYYSQIVNDFQKGDIAEGYSVSREKKESFPLTVTSAQKNPTAFYLCASGELNTEAFFGQGTRLTVV.

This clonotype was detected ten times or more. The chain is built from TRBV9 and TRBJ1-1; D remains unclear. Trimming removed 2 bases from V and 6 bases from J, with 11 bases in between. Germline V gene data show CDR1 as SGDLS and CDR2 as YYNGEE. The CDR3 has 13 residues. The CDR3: CASSVNPSPEAFF. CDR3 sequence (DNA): TGTGCCAGCAGCGTTAACCCGTCGCCTGAAGCTTTCTTT.

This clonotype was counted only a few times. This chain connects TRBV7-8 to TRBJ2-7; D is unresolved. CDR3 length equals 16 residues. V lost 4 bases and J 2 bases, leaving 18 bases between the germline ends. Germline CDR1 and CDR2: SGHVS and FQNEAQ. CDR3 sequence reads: CASSSTPGPVAYEQYF. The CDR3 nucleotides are TGTGCCAGCAGCTCGACCCCCGGGCCGGTCGCCTACGAGCAGTACTTC.

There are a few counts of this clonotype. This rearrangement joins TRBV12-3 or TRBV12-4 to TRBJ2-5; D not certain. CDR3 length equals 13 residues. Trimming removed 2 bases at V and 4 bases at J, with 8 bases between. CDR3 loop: CASSLWHGETQYF. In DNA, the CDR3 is TGTGCCAGCAGTTTATGGCACGGAGAGACCCAGTACTTC.